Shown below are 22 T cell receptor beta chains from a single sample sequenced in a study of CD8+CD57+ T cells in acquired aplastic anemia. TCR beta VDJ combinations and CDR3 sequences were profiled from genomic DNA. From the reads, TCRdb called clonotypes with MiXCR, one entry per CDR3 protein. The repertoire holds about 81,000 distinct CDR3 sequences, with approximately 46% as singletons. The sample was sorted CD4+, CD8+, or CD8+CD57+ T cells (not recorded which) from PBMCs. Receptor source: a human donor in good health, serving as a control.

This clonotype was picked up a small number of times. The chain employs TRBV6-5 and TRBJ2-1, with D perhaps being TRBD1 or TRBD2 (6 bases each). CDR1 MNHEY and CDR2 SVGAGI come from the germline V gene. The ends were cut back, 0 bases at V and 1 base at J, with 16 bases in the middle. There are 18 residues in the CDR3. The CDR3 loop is CASSYSADPGASYNEQFF. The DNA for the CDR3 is TGTGCCAGCAGTTACTCGGCCGACCCGGGGGCATCCTACAATGAGCAGTTCTTC.

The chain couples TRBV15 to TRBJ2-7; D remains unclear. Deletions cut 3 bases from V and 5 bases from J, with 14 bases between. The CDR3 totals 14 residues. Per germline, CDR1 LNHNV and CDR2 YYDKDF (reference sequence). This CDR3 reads CATSRGTARNEQYF. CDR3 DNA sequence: TGTGCCACCAGCAGGGGAACAGCTCGGAACGAGCAGTACTTC.

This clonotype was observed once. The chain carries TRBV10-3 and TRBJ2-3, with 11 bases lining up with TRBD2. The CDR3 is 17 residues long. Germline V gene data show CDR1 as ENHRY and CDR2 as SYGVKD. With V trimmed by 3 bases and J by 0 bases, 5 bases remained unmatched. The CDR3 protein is CAISDLTSGESTDTQYF. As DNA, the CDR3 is TGTGCCATCAGTGACCTGACTAGCGGGGAGAGCACAGATACGCAGTATTTT.

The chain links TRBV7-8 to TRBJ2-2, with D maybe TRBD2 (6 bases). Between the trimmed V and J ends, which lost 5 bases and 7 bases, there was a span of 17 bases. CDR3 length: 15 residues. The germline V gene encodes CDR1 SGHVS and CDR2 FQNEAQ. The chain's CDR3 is CASSLSGSGGGELFF. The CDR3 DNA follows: TGTGCCAGCAGCCTCTCCGGGTCCGGGGGCGGGGAGCTGTTTTTT.

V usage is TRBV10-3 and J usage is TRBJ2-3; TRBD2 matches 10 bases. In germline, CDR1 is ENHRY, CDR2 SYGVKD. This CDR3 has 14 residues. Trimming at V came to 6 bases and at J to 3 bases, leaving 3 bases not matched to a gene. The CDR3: CAIRGTSDTDTQYF. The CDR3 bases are TGTGCCATCAGGGGGACTAGCGATACAGATACGCAGTATTTT.

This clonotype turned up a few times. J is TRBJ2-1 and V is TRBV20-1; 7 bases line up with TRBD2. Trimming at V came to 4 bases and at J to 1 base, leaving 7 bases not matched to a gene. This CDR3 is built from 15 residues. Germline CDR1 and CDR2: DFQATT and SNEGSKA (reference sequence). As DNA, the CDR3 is TGCAGTGCTACAAGCGAGCGGGGATCCTACAATGAGCAGTTCTTC. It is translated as CSATSERGSYNEQFF.

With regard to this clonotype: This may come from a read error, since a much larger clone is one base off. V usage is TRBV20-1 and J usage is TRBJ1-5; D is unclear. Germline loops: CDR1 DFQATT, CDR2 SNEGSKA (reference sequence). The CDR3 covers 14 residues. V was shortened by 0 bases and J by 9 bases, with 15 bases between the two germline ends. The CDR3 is CSARDPRRERPQHF. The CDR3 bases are TGCAGTGCTAGAGACCCCCGGCGGGAACGGCCCCAGCATTTT.

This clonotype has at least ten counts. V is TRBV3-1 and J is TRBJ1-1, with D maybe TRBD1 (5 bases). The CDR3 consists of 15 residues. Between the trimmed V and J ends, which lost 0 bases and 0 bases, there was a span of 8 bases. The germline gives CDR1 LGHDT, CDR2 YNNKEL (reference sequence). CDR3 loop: CASSQEGRLNTEAFF. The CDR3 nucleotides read TGTGCCAGCAGCCAAGAGGGACGGCTGAACACTGAAGCTTTCTTT.

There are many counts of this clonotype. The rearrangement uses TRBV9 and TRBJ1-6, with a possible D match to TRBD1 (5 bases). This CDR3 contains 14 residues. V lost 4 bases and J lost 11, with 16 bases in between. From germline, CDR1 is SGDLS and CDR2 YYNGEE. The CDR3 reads CASSFRGDGTPLHF. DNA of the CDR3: TGTGCCAGCAGCTTCCGGGGGGACGGGACACCCCTCCACTTT.

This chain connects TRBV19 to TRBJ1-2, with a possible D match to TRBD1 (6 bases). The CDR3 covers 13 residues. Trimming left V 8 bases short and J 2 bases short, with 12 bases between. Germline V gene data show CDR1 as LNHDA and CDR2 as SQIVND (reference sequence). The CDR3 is CASEGQLNYGYTF. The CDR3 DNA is TGTGCCAGTGAAGGACAGTTGAACTATGGCTACACCTTC.

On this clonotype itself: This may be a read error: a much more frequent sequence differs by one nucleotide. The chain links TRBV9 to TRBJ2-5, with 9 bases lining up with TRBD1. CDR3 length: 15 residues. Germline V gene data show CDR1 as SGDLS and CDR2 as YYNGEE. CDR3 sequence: CASSAGQGTYETQHF. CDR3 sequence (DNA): TGTGCCAGCAGCGCCGGACAGGGGACGTATGAGACCCAGCACTTC.

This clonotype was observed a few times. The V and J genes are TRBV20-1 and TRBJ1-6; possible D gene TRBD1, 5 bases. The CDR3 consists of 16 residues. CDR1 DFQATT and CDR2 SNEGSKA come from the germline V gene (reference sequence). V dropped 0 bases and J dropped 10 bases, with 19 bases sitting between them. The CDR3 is CSARDAGVLGGSPLHF. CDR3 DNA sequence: TGCAGTGCTAGAGATGCCGGGGTCTTGGGGGGATCACCCCTCCACTTT.

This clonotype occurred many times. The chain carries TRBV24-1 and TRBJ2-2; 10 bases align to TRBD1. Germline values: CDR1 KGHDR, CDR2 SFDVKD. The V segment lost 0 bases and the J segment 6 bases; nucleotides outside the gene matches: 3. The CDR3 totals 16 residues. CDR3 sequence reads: CATSDLRQGAAGELFF. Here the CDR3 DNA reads TGTGCCACCAGTGATTTGAGACAGGGGGCGGCCGGGGAGCTGTTTTTT.

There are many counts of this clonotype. In DNA, the CDR3 is TGCGCCAGCAGTGAGTCGGGGTCCCAGCCCCAGCATTTT. Translated: CASSESGSQPQHF. The chain employs TRBV10-1 and TRBJ1-5; unclear D gene. Trimming took off 0 bases at V and 7 bases at J, with 7 bases between the two ends. The CDR3 totals 13 residues. Germline assignment: CDR1 WNHNN and CDR2 SYGVQD (reference sequence).

The CDR3 is CASSETPDISGEAFF. The CDR3 DNA reads TGTGCCAGCAGCGAGACTCCGGACATCTCTGGTGAAGCTTTCTTT. The chain carries TRBV9 and TRBJ1-1, with a possible D match to TRBD1 (5 bases). The V and J ends lost 3 bases and 7 bases respectively, with 19 bases between them. In germline, CDR1 is SGDLS, CDR2 YYNGEE. This CDR3 has 15 residues.

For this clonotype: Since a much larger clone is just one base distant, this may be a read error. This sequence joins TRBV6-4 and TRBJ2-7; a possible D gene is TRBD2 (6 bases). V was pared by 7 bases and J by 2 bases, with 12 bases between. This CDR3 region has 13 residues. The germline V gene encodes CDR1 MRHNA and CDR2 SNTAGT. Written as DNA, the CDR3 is TGTGCCAGCAAGATAGGGAGGACCTACGAGCAGTACTTC. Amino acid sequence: CASKIGRTYEQYF.

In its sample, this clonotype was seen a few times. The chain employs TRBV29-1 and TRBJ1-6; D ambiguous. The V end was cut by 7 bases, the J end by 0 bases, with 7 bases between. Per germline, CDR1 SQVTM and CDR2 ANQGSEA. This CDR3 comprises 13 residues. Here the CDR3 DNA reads TGCAGCGAGGTGAGCTCCTATAATTCACCCCTCCACTTT. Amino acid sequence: CSEVSSYNSPLHF.

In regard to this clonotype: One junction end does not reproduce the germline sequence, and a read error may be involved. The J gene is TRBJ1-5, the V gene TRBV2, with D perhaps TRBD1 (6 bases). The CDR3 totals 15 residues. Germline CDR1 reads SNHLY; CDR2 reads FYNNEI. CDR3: CASTLETGSNQPQHF. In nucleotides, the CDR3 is TGTGCCAGCACTCTCGAGACAGGCAGCAATCAGCCACAGCATTTT.

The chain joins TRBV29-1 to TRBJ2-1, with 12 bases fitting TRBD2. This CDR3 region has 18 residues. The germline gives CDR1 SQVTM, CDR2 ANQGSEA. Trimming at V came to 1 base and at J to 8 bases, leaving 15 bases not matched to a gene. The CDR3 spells CSVEGLAGVWGVRHEQFF. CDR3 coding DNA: TGCAGCGTTGAAGGACTAGCGGGAGTGTGGGGGGTTAGGCATGAGCAGTTCTTC.

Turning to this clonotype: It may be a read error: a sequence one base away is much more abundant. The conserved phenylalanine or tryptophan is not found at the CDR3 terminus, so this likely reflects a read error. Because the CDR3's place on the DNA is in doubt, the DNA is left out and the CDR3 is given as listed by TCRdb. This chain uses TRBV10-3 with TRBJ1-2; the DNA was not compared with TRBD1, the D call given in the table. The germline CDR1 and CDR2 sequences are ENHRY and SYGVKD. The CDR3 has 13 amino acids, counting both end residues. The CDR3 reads CASSYSKEGGLNS.

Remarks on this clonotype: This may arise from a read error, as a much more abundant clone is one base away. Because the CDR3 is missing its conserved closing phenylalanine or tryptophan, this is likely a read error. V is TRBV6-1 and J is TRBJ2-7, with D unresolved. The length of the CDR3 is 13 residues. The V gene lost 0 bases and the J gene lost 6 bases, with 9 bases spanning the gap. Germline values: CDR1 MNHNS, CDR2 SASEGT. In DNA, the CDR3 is TGTGCCAGCAGTGAAGCCGAACATCGCGAGCAGTACTCC. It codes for CASSEAEHREQYS.

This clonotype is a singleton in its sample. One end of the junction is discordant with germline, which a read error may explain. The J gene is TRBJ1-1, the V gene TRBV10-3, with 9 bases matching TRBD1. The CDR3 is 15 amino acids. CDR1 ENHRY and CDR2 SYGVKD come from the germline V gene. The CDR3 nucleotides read TGTGCCGTCAGTGCTGGACAGGGGATGAACACTGAAGTTTTCTTT. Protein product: CAVSAGQGMNTEVFF.